This T cell receptor beta chain was captured by sequencing in a study of PD-1 blockade in classical Hodgkin lymphoma. General study points: Whereas CD4+ TCR diversity had risen significantly by C4D1, CD8+ TCR diversity had not. A reduction in baseline TCR diversity was reportedly seen in newly diagnosed patients relative to healthy donors.

The length of the CDR3 is 15 residues. The germline V gene has CDR1 MNHEY and CDR2 SVGAGI. V dropped 0 bases and J dropped 2 bases, with 10 bases sitting between them. The time point was: cycle 4 day 1 (C4D1), after more than 5 weeks of nivolumab. Exposure to brentuximab vedotin varied, and each patient had relapsed following autologous stem cell transplantation. Here immunoSEQ multiplex PCR was the method, and the copy in TCRdb shows in-frame clones only, minus some. This sample has about 64,000 clones; around 90% occur once, and the top ten carry under 13%. To note about this clone: Its antigen is unidentified.

The genes are TRBV6-5 and TRBJ1-2; D is unclear. The input for sequencing was peripheral blood mononuclear cells (PBMCs), taken before the fourth cycle of nivolumab. This TCR was recovered from a human donor with classical Hodgkin lymphoma. CDR3 DNA sequence: TGTGCCAGCAGTTACTCGATAACGGGGAACTATGGCTACACCTTC. Amino acids: CASSYSITGNYGYTF.